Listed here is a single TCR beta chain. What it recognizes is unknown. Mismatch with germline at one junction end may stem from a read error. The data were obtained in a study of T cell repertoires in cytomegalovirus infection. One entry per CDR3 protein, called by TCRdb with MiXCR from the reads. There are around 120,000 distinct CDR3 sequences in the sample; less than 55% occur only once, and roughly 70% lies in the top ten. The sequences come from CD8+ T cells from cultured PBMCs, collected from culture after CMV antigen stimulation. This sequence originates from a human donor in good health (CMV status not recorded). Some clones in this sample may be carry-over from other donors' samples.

The CDR3 nucleotides are TGTGCCGGCAGTTTAAGGGTTGCCTCCTACGAGCAGTACTTC. Its protein is CAGSLRVASYEQYF. The chain is built from TRBV28 and TRBJ2-7; unclear D gene. Germline CDR1 reads MDHEN; CDR2 reads SYDVKM. This CDR3 has 14 residues.